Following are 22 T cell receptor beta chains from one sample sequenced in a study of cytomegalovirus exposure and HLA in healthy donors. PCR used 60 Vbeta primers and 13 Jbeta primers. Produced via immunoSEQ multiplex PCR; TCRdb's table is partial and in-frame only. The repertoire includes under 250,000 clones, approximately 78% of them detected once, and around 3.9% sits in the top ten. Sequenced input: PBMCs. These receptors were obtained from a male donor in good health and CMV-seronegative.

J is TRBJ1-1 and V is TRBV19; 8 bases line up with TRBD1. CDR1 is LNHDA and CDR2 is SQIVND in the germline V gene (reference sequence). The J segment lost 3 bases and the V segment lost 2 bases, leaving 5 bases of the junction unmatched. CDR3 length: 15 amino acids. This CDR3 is CASSIMGRGHTEAFF. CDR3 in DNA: TGTGCCAGTAGTATAATGGGCAGGGGGCACACTGAAGCTTTCTTT.

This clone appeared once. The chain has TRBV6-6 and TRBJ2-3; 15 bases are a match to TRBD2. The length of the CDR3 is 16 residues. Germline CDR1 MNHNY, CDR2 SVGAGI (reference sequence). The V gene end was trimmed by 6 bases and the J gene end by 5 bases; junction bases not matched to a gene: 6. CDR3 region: CASSRTSGRGGDTQYF. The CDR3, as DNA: TGTGCCAGCAGCCGGACTAGCGGGAGGGGGGGAGATACGCAGTATTTT.

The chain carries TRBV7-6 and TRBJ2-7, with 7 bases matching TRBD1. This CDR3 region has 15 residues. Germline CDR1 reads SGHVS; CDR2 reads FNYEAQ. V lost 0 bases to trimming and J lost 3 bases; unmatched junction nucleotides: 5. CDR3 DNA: TGTGCCAGCAGCTTAGCGGGTGGGACAGACTACGAGCAGTACTTC. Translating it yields CASSLAGGTDYEQYF.

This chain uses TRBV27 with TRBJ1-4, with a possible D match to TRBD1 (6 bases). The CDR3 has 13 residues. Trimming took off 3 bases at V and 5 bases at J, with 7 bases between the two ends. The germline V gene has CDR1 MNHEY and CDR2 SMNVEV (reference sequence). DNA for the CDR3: TGTGCCAGCAGTTTTCAGGGGAATGAAAAACTGTTTTTT. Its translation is CASSFQGNEKLFF.

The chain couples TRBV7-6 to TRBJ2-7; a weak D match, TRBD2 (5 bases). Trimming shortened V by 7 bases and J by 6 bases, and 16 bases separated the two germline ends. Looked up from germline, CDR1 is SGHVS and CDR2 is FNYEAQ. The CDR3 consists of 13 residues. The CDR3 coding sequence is TGTGCCAGCACCCTGGGCGAGGGAGTCGAGCAGTACTTC. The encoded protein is CASTLGEGVEQYF. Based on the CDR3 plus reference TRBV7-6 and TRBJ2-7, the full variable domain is GAGVSQSPRYKVTKRGQDVALRCDPISGHVSLYWYRQALGQGPEFLTYFNYEAQQDKSGLPNDRFSAERPEGSISTLTIQRTEQRDSAMYRCASTLGEGVEQYFGPGTRLTVT.

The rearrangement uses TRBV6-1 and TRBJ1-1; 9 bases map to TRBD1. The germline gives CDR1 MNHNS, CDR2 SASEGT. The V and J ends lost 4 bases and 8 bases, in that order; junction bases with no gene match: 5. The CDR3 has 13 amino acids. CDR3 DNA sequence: TGTGCCAGCAGTGCTTCCGGGACAGGGGAAGCTTTCTTT. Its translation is CASSASGTGEAFF.

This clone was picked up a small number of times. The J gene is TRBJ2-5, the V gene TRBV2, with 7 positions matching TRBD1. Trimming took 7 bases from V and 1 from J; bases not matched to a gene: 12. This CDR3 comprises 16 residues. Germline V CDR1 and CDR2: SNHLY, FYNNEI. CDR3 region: CASTGTDDMLQETQYF. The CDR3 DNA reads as TGTGCCAGCACCGGGACAGACGACATGCTCCAAGAGACCCAGTACTTC.

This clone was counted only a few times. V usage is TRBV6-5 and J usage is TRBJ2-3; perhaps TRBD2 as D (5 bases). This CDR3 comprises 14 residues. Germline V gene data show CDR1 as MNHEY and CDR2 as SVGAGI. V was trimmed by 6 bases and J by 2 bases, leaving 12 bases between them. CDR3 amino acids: CASRGLGITDTQYF. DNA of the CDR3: TGTGCCAGCAGAGGACTGGGGATCACAGATACGCAGTATTTT.

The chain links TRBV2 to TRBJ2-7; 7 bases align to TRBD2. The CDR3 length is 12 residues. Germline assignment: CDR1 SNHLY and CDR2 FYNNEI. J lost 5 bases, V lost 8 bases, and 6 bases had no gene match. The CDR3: CASSAAGDEQYF. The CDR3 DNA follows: TGTGCCAGCTCGGCGGCGGGAGACGAGCAGTACTTC.

CDR3 DNA sequence: TGTGCCAGCAGCGTAGGAGAACAGCCAGGAAACACCATATATTTT. It specifies CASSVGEQPGNTIYF. The rearrangement uses TRBV9 and TRBJ1-3; no reliable D call. The CDR3 loop spans 15 amino acids. Looked up from germline, CDR1 is SGDLS and CDR2 is YYNGEE. V gave up 0 bases and J gave up 4 bases, with 11 bases separating them.

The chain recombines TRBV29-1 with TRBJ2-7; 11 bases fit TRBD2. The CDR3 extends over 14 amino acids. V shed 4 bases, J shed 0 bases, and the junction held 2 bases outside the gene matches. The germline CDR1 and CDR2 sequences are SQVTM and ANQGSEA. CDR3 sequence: CSVVAGGFSYEQYF. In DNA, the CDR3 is TGCAGCGTTGTAGCGGGAGGGTTCTCCTACGAGCAGTACTTC.

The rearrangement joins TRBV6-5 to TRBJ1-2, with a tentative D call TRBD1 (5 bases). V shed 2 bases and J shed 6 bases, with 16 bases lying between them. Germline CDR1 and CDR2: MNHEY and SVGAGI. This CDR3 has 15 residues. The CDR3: CASSYIDRSEDGYTF. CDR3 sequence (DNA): TGTGCCAGCAGTTACATCGACAGAAGTGAGGATGGCTACACCTTC.

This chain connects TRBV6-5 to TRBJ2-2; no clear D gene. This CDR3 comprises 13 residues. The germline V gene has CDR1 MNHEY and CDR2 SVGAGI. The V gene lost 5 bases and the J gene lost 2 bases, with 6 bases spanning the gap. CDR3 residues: CASSPRNTGELFF. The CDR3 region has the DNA TGTGCCAGCAGTCCGAGAAACACCGGGGAGCTGTTTTTT.

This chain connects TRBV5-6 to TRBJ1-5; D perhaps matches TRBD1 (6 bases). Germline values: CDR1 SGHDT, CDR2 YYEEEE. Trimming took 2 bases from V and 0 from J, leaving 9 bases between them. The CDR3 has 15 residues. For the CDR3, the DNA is TGTGCCAGCAGCTTTTTAGGGGGTAGCAATCAGCCCCAGCATTTT. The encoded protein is CASSFLGGSNQPQHF.

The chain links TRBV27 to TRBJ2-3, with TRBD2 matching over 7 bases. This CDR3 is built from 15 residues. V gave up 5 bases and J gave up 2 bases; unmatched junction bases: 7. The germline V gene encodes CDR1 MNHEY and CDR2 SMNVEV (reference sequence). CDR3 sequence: CASSLARDYTDTQYF. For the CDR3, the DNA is TGTGCCAGCAGTCTAGCCCGGGACTACACAGATACGCAGTATTTT.

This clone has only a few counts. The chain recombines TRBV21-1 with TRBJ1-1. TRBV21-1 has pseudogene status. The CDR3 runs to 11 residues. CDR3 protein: CASSKLTEAFF. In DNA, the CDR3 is TGTGCCAGCAGCAAATTAACTGAAGCTTTCTTT.

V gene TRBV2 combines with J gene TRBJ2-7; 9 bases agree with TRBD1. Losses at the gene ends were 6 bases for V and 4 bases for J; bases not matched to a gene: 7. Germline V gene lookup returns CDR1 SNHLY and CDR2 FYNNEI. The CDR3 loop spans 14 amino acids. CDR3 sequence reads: CASSVQGARYEQYF. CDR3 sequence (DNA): TGTGCCAGCAGCGTACAGGGGGCTAGGTACGAGCAGTACTTC.

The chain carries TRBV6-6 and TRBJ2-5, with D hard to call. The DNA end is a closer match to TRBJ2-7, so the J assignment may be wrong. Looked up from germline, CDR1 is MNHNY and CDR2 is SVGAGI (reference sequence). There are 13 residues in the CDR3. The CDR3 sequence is CASNTLSSYEQYF. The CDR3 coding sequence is TGTGCCAGCAATACCCTGAGCTCCTACGAGCAGTACTTC.

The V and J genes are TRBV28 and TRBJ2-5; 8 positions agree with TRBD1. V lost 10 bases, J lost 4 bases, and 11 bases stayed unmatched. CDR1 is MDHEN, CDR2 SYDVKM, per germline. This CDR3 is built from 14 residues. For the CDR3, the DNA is TGTGCCACCTGTGGACAGGGTTCGGTAGAGACCCAGTACTTC. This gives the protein CATCGQGSVETQYF.

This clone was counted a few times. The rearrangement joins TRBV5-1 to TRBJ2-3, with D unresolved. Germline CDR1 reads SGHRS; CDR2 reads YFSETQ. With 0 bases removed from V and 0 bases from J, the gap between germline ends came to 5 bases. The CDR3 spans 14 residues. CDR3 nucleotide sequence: TGCGCCAGCAGCTTGGGGCAGAGCACAGATACGCAGTATTTT. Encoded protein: CASSLGQSTDTQYF.

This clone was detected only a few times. CDR3 protein: CASSYTDRVAGNTIYF. The CDR3 DNA follows: TGTGCCAGCAGTTATACCGACAGGGTCGCTGGAAACACCATATATTTT. V gene TRBV6-6 combines with J gene TRBJ1-3, with 7 bases identical to TRBD1. Trimming at V came to 3 bases and at J to 2 bases, leaving 7 bases not matched to a gene. The CDR3 sequence is 16 residues long. The V gene's germline CDR1 is MNHNY and CDR2 SVGAGI (reference sequence).

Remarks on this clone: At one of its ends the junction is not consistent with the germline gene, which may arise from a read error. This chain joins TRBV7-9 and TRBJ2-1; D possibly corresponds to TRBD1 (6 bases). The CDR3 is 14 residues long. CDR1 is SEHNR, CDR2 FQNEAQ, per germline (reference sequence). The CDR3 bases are TGTTCCAGCAGGGGAACTAGCTCCTACAATGAGCAGTTCTTC. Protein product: CSSRGTSSYNEQFF. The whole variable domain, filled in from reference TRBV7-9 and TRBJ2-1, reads DTGVSQNPRHKITKRGQNVTFRCDPISEHNRLYWYRQTLGQGPEFLTYFQNEAQLEKSRLLSDRFSAERPKGSFSTLEIQRTEQGDSAMYLCSSRGTSSYNEQFFGPGTRLTVL.